A selection of T cell receptor beta chains follows, all from one sample in a study of blood T cell repertoires in COVID-19. Produced via immunoSEQ multiplex PCR; TCRdb's table is partial and in-frame only. The sample shows hundreds of thousands of clones, about 86% of them seen only once. Material: peripheral blood. The receptors shown here come from a man older than 75 with acute or convalescent COVID-19. The CDR3 runs from the conserved cysteine through the conserved F or W. A D gene is named only where the DNA matches it firmly. The size of a clone is reported for some rows only, either as once, few or many, or as a class for expanded clones.

cdr3_length: 17; v_call: TRBV28; j_call: TRBJ1-5; clone_size: -; d_call: -; cdr3_aa: CASKTGFSGNSNQPQHF; cdr3_nt: TGTGCCAGCAAGACCGGGTTCTCCGGAAACAGCAATCAGCCCCAGCATTTT
cdr3_length: 16; v_call: TRBV4-1; j_call: TRBJ2-4; clone_size: -; d_call: TRBD2; cdr3_aa: CASSDYRLAGGNIQYF; cdr3_nt: TGCGCCAGCAGTGACTATCGACTAGCGGGGGGAAACATTCAGTACTTC
cdr3_length: 14; v_call: TRBV28; j_call: TRBJ1-2; clone_size: -; d_call: TRBD1; cdr3_aa: CASSGQGANYGYTF; cdr3_nt: TGTGCCAGCAGTGGACAGGGGGCTAACTATGGCTACACCTTC
cdr3_length: 15; v_call: TRBV9; j_call: TRBJ2-3; clone_size: -; d_call: -; cdr3_aa: CASSASDSPRDTQYF; cdr3_nt: TGTGCCAGCAGCGCATCGGACAGCCCAAGGGATACGCAGTATTTT
cdr3_length: 14; v_call: TRBV5-6; j_call: TRBJ1-5; clone_size: once; d_call: TRBD1; cdr3_aa: CASSLRDRGQPQHF; cdr3_nt: TGTGCCAGCAGCCTCCGGGACAGGGGTCAGCCCCAGCATTTT
cdr3_length: 14; v_call: TRBV7-2; j_call: TRBJ1-1; clone_size: few; d_call: -; cdr3_aa: CASSFKGSDTEAFF; cdr3_nt: TGTGCCAGCAGCTTCAAGGGGTCGGACACTGAAGCTTTCTTT
cdr3_length: 14; v_call: TRBV24-1; j_call: TRBJ1-5; clone_size: -; d_call: -; cdr3_aa: CATSDSYSYQPQHF; cdr3_nt: TGTGCCACCAGTGATTCGTACAGCTATCAGCCCCAGCATTTT
cdr3_length: 15; v_call: TRBV7-9; j_call: TRBJ1-1; clone_size: -; d_call: TRBD1; cdr3_aa: CASSEKGARNTEAFF; cdr3_nt: TGTGCCAGCAGCGAAAAGGGGGCGAGGAACACTGAAGCTTTCTTT
cdr3_length: 15; v_call: TRBV7-2; j_call: TRBJ2-3; clone_size: -; d_call: -; cdr3_aa: CASSLAGARTDTQYF; cdr3_nt: TGTGCCAGCAGCTTGGCGGGGGCAAGGACAGATACGCAGTATTTT
cdr3_length: 15; v_call: TRBV7-2; j_call: TRBJ2-1; clone_size: -; d_call: TRBD2; cdr3_aa: CASSFGLAEGDEQFF; cdr3_nt: TGTGCCAGCAGCTTCGGACTAGCGGAGGGGGATGAGCAGTTCTTC
cdr3_length: 15; v_call: TRBV4-1; j_call: TRBJ1-4; clone_size: -; d_call: -; cdr3_aa: CASSQEDWPNEKLFF; cdr3_nt: TGCGCCAGCAGCCAAGAGGACTGGCCTAATGAAAAACTGTTTTTT
cdr3_length: 21; v_call: TRBV9; j_call: TRBJ2-3; clone_size: -; d_call: TRBD2; cdr3_aa: CASSVMARGTSNSSSTDTQYF; cdr3_nt: TGTGCCAGCAGCGTCATGGCCCGGGGGACTAGTAATTCGTCTAGCACAGATACGCAGTATTTT
cdr3_length: 15; v_call: TRBV19; j_call: TRBJ1-1; clone_size: once; d_call: -; cdr3_aa: CASTTGNQLNTEAFF; cdr3_nt: TGTGCCAGTACCACGGGGAACCAGCTGAACACTGAAGCTTTCTTT
cdr3_length: 14; v_call: TRBV7-2; j_call: TRBJ2-7; clone_size: -; d_call: -; cdr3_aa: CASSLQLTGNEQYF; cdr3_nt: TGTGCCAGCAGCTTACAATTGACGGGGAACGAGCAGTACTTC
cdr3_length: 13; v_call: TRBV6-5; j_call: TRBJ1-5; clone_size: -; d_call: -; cdr3_aa: CASQGRESRPQHF; cdr3_nt: TGTGCCAGCCAGGGCCGAGAATCCCGGCCCCAGCATTTT
cdr3_length: 12; v_call: TRBV19; j_call: TRBJ2-7; clone_size: -; d_call: -; cdr3_aa: CASSIIGYEQYF; cdr3_nt: TGTGCCAGTAGTATTATCGGGTACGAGCAGTACTTC
cdr3_length: 14; v_call: TRBV5-1; j_call: TRBJ2-3; clone_size: -; d_call: -; cdr3_aa: CASSFGGGIDTQYF; cdr3_nt: TGCGCCAGCAGTTTTGGCGGGGGCATAGATACGCAGTATTTT
cdr3_length: 14; v_call: TRBV9; j_call: TRBJ1-1; clone_size: few; d_call: -; cdr3_aa: CASNRGQMGTEAFF; cdr3_nt: TGTGCCAGCAACCGCGGGCAGATGGGCACTGAAGCTTTCTTT